Listed here is a single T cell receptor beta chain. This CDR3 region has 14 residues. V gave up 5 bases and J gave up 4 bases, with 18 bases separating them. Germline V gives CDR1 SQVTM, CDR2 ANQGSEA. This record comes from a study of T-cell memory formation after mild COVID-19. TCRdb reprocessed the 5' RACE reads via MiXCR and lists one record per CDR3 protein. The table includes roughly 110,000 distinct CDR3 sequences, around 12% detected once. The sequence was obtained from an adult woman who had mild COVID-19 (a few samples of this study predate the infection). Cell type and time point are not known. The V gene is TRBV29-1, the J gene TRBJ2-7; D perhaps matches TRBD1 (6 bases). Input material: PBMCs or a T cell subset sorted from them (not recorded which). The chain's CDR3 is CSVRDINSGYEQYF. The CDR3 DNA reads as TGCAGCGTTAGGGACATAAATTCGGGTTACGAGCAGTACTTC.